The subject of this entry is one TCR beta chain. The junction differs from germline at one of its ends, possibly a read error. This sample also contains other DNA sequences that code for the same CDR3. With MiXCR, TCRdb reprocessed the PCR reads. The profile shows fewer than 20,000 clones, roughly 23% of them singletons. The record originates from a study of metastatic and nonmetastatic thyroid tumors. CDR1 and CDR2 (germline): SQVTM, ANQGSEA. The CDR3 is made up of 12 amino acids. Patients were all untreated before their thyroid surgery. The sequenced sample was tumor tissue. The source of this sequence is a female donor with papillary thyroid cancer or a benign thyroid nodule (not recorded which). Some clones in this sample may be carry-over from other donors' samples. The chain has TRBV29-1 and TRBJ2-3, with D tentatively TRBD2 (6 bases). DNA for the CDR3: TGTAGCGGTGCGCCTAGCACAGATACGCAATATTTT. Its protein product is CSGAPSTDTQYF.